This TCR beta chain was recorded in a study of blood T cells in healthy people across ages. Study-level findings and limits: While age rose, TCR beta diversity per million T cells dropped in a roughly linear way.

Primed by a sample-barcoded 5' primer and a J-beta primer mix, a second PCR proceeded for about 7 to 11 cycles. MiXCR, run by TCRdb on the 5' RACE reads, gives a single entry per CDR3 protein. The table shows hundreds of thousands of distinct CDR3 sequences, with roughly 26% occurring only once. The CDR3 sequence is 15 residues long. The V segment lost 3 bases and the J segment 1 base; nucleotides outside the gene matches: 6. In germline, CDR1 is DFQATT, CDR2 SNEGSKA (reference sequence). Of note for this clonotype: Its specificity is not known.

This receptor was identified in a woman aged 80 or over in good health. This chain links TRBV20-1 with TRBJ2-3, with 8 bases lining up with TRBD2. Sequencing input: blood. CDR3 amino acids: CSASGGALGTDTQYF. The CDR3 bases are TGCAGTGCTAGCGGGGGGGCGTTGGGCACAGATACGCAGTATTTT.